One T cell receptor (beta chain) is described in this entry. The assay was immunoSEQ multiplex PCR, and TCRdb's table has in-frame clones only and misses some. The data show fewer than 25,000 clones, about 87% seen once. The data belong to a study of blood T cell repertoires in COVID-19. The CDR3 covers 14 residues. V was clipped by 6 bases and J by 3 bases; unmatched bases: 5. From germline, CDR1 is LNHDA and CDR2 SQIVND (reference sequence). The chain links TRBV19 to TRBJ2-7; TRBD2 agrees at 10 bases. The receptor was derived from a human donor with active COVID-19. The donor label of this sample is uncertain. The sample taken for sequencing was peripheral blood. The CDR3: CASRPLAGGYEQYF. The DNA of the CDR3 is TGTGCCAGTAGACCCTTAGCGGGGGGCTACGAGCAGTACTTC.